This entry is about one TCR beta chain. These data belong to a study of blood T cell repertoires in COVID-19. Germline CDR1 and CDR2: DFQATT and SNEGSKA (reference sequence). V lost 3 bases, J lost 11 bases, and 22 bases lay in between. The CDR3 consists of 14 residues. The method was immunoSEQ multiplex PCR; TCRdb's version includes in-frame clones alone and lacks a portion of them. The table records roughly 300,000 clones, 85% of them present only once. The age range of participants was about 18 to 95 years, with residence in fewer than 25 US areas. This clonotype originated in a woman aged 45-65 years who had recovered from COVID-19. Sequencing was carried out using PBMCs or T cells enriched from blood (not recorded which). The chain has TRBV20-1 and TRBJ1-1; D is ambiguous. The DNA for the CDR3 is TGCAGTGCTAGTTCCGGGGAACCACTTCTGGGGGCTTTCTTT. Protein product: CSASSGEPLLGAFF.